These T cell receptor beta chains were read from a single sample in a study of blood T cell repertoires in COVID-19. Repertoires were generated with immunoSEQ multiplex PCR, while TCRdb's copy carries only in-frame clones and drops some. This sample has 140,000 or so clones; approximately 88% occur once, and the top ten carry about 11%. The sequencing sample was made of peripheral blood. All receptors derive from a man aged 55 to 70 with active or convalescent COVID-19. CDR3s include the opening cysteine and the closing phenylalanine or tryptophan. The order of the fields is CDR3 length, V gene, CDR3 protein.

11	TRBV11-2	CASSLLAEQFF
15	TRBV5-1	CASSLGQGGTGELFF
15	TRBV9	CASSRSGVNTGELFF
14	TRBV7-9	CASSLSGGSYGYTF
16	TRBV7-3	CASSLTAGGSTETQYF
15	TRBV18	CASSPDGGRNTEAFF
15	TRBV9	CASSISSGSYNEQFF
17	TRBV4-1	CASSQVGQGAGANVLTF
13	TRBV5-5	CASSLLQSYEQYF
15	TRBV5-4	CASSQGTGGRETQYF
15	TRBV5-1	CASSSGQGAINEQFF
17	TRBV19	CASSPRILAGGYNEQFF
16	TRBV19	CASSRTGLSGANVLTF
16	TRBV7-8	CASSPLLGRLNQPQHF
15	TRBV24-1	CATSDGATGVYEQYF
13	TRBV29-1	CSVGGRAKYEQYF
18	TRBV7-9	CASSTPGGQGLLNYGYTF
14	TRBV28	CASSPHSGANVLTF
15	TRBV4-2	CASSQITGQPYEQYF
16	TRBV19	CASSIARGERNQPQHF
14	TRBV27	CASSRRLVADTQYF
10	TRBV21-1	CAPHSNIQYF
14	TRBV24-1	CATATGLRSNEQFF
17	TRBV7-6	CASSEPLELRRTGELFF
16	TRBV4-2	CASSQDPGGSRAPLHF
16	TRBV24-1	CATSDLGQGGTDTQYF
16	TRBV11-2	CASSSLAGGITDTQYF
15	TRBV9	CASSSRPSGTDTQYF
16	TRBV9	CASSVTSGRSFNEQFF
15	TRBV7-3	CASSGTSGGTDTQYF
13	TRBV30	CAWSVTQNTEAFF
13	TRBV28	CASGGYGSGELFF
15	TRBV5-8	CASSRALAAYNEQFF
15	TRBV18	CASSPGQGLGEKLFF
15	TRBV6-5	CASSYRTSGLYEQYF
13	TRBV27	CASSLRYNQPQHF
13	TRBV28	CASSSQGFYGYTF
13	TRBV2	CASSERAPDTQYF
13	TRBV28	CASSLGQYNEQFF
15	TRBV6-2/TRBV6-3	CASSLEREGHCEQFF
13	TRBV24-1	CATSDPGVNEQFF
18	TRBV4-1	CASSDALRGFTLGTEAFF
15	TRBV18	CASSTGFSSNQPQHF
12	TRBV2	CASRGQLYEQYF
16	TRBV6-5	CASSYYSGSGGNEQFF
15	TRBV21-1	CASSTRGALNTEAFF
16	TRBV6-1	CASSGPSGRALHEQFF
13	TRBV7-2	CASSLTGSSGYTF
11	TRBV12-3/TRBV12-4	CASSQRLGAFF
17	TRBV21-1	CASSKALGSGNSYEQYF
17	TRBV4-1	CASSQGGSSTGVNEQFF
15	TRBV18	CASSPLQGYQETQYF
14	TRBV4-1	CASSRIAGVDEQFF
14	TRBV28	CASTTGARRGVLFF
15	TRBV6-5	CASSFGTLNTGELFF
12	TRBV29-1	CSAGMRYNEQFF
16	TRBV18	CASSPSSGLGNQPQHF
15	TRBV19	CASSSGGQGTDTQYF
13	TRBV24-1	CATSDPNTGELFF